This T cell receptor (beta chain) emerged from a study of beta chain features in type 1 diabetes. Study at large: Patients looked much like healthy donors when it came to age, gender and cell yields.

The whole isolated RNA underwent reverse transcription, so sequencing captured expressed TCRB transcripts. The assay was immunoSEQ multiplex PCR, and TCRdb's table has in-frame clones only and misses some. The sample lists around 40,000 clones; about half were seen once. Study observations and caveats: TCRB repertoires of naive, central memory and Treg cells appeared more similar among patients than among healthy donors. Diminished insertions and augmented deletions at VDJ junctions characterized type 1 diabetes patients.

With regard to this clone: The antigen is unknown.

The CDR3 runs 14 residues. The V gene's germline CDR1 is SGHRS and CDR2 YFSETQ. Trimming took 0 bases from V and 5 from J, leaving 9 bases between them. This receptor was taken from a woman aged 18-29 years in good health. The gene calls are TRBV5-1 and TRBJ2-1, with D possibly being TRBD2 (6 bases). Material: Tregs from blood. This chain's CDR3 is CASSLVLAHNEQFF. DNA for the CDR3: TGCGCCAGCAGCTTGGTACTAGCCCACAATGAGCAGTTCTTC.